These 8 T cell receptor beta chains share one sample of origin, sequenced in a study of OX40 agonist ivuxolimab in advanced cancers. Here immunoSEQ multiplex PCR was the method, and the copy in TCRdb shows in-frame clones only, minus some. The sample lists about 84,000 clones; roughly 84% were seen once. The starting material was CD4+ or CD8+ T cells sorted from blood, obtained in a trial of the OX40 agonist ivuxolimab. The receptors derive from an adult with an advanced solid tumor such as melanoma, head and neck, liver or kidney cancer.

V is TRBV18 and J is TRBJ2-5; D is undetermined. The CDR3 has 15 residues. Between the trimmed V and J ends, which lost 3 bases and 2 bases, there was a span of 13 bases. The germline gives CDR1 KGHSH, CDR2 LQKENI. The CDR3 nucleotides are TGTGCCAGCTCACCCCAAAGGACCGCACAAGAGACCCAGTACTTC. Its protein product is CASSPQRTAQETQYF.

The chain joins TRBV7-2 to TRBJ1-1; D remains ambiguous. Germline CDR1 reads SGHTA; CDR2 reads FQGNSA. V was cut by 2 bases and J by 5 bases, with 15 bases left in between. The CDR3 is 15 residues long. The CDR3 here is CASSLPPGRSTEAFF. In DNA, the CDR3 is TGTGCCAGCAGCTTACCACCGGGGAGGTCGACTGAAGCTTTCTTT. The complete variable domain, with remaining parts taken from reference TRBV7-2 and TRBJ1-1, reads GAGVSQSPSNKVTEKGKDVELRCDPISGHTALYWYRQSLGQGLEFLIYFQGNSAPDKSGLPSDRFSAERTGGSVSTLTIQRTQQEDSAVYLCASSLPPGRSTEAFFGQGTRLTVV.

This clone was recorded only once. V gene TRBV19 combines with J gene TRBJ1-2; D is ambiguous. V dropped 8 bases and J dropped 4 bases, with 14 bases sitting between them. This CDR3 comprises 13 residues. Germline assignment: CDR1 LNHDA and CDR2 SQIVND (reference sequence). The CDR3: CASSDLDSYGYTF. The CDR3 coding sequence is TGTGCCAGTTCTGACCTTGATTCCTATGGCTACACCTTC. Variable domain in full (rest from reference TRBV19 and TRBJ1-2): DGGITQSPKYLFRKEGQNVTLSCEQNLNHDAMYWYRQDPGQGLRLIYYSQIVNDFQKGDIAEGYSVSREKKESFPLTVTSAQKNPTAFYLCASSDLDSYGYTFGSGTRLTVV.

This chain joins TRBV10-3 and TRBJ1-2, with 7 nucleotides matching TRBD1. V lost 10 bases, J lost 8 bases, and 10 bases stayed unmatched. The CDR3 length is 12 residues. Germline V gives CDR1 ENHRY, CDR2 SYGVKD. CDR3 nucleotide sequence: TGTGCCACCTTTGAGGGGGCAGGGGGCTACACCTTC. Translation: CATFEGAGGYTF.

The CDR3 DNA reads as TGTGCCAGCAGCACTACAGGGATCACTGAAGCTTTCTTT. Amino acid sequence: CASSTTGITEAFF. The V call is TRBV5-6, the J call TRBJ1-1, with D maybe TRBD1 (6 bases). The CDR3 spans 13 residues. Germline loops: CDR1 SGHDT, CDR2 YYEEEE. Trimming took off 4 bases at V and 4 bases at J, with 11 bases between the two ends.

J is TRBJ2-2 and V is TRBV6-6; TRBD2 matches 7 bases. CDR1 and CDR2 from the germline V gene are MNHNY and SVGAGI (reference sequence). Trimming removed 3 bases from V and 5 bases from J; junction bases left unmatched: 9. The CDR3 length is 16 residues. In DNA form, the CDR3 reads TGTGCCAGCAGTTATGGCGGGGGATCAGGGACCGGGGAGCTGTTTTTT. The encoded protein is CASSYGGGSGTGELFF.

The V gene is TRBV10-2, the J gene TRBJ1-1; D may be TRBD1 (5 bases). V shed 8 bases and J shed 3 bases, with 16 bases lying between them. This CDR3 comprises 14 residues. Germline V gene sequence: CDR1 WSHSY, CDR2 SAAADI. This chain's CDR3 is CASSTGRLYTEAFF. The CDR3 coding sequence is TGCGCCAGCTCTACGGGGCGGTTATACACTGAAGCTTTCTTT.

This chain connects TRBV6-1 to TRBJ1-4, with TRBD1 matching 9 bases. This CDR3 is built from 17 residues. Trimming took 4 bases from V and 7 from J; bases not matched to a gene: 13. CDR1 MNHNS and CDR2 SASEGT come from the germline V gene. The CDR3 nucleotides read TGTGCCAGCAGTGTCTTAAGACCGGGACAGGGTCGTGAAAAACTGTTTTTT. This translates into CASSVLRPGQGREKLFF.